The T cell receptor (beta chain) described here comes from a study of T-cell memory formation after mild COVID-19. In the study overall: Clusters of TCRs were largely donor specific. Study findings and constraints: Some clones that responded were present in memory (sampled pre-infection), which suggests cross-reactive memory joined. Clones contracting across day 15 to 85 had a balanced CD4/CD8 profile; later expanding clones leaned CD4+.

This clonotype was observed a few times. Its antigen is not identified. J was trimmed by 6 bases and V by 0 bases; bases with no gene match: 6. The CDR3 runs 16 residues. Germline values: CDR1 MNHEY, CDR2 SVGAGI. Using its own MiXCR run on the 5' RACE reads, TCRdb lists one record per CDR3 protein. This sample has approximately 300,000 distinct CDR3 sequences, with approximately 20% found just once. The chain uses TRBV6-5 and TRBJ2-3; 10 bases are a match to TRBD2. Specimen: PBMCs or a T cell subset sorted from them (not recorded which). The clonotype was recovered from a young man who had mild COVID-19 (a few samples of this study predate the infection). Cell type and time point are not known. The CDR3 region has the DNA TGTGCCAGCAGTTACTCGCCCAGCGGGGGGGTTGATACGCAGTATTTT. Amino acids: CASSYSPSGGVDTQYF.